One T cell receptor beta chain is described in this entry. Its antigen is unknown. Treatment specified: roughly 10-day PBMC culture with coronavirus spike peptide pools or control peptides (ViraFEST assay). Culture of a few million PBMCs per well took place with 8.5 to 10 IU/ml IL-2 and around 10 ug/ml peptide pools. V lost 6 bases and J lost 2; bases outside the gene matches: 5. The CDR3 has 14 residues. This specimen comes from a study of vaccination and CD4 T cells after COVID-19. Turning to the study itself: Overlapping spike peptides of SARS-CoV-2, HCoV-NL63, HCoV-OC43 and HCoV-229E were used, and cells were stimulated with them.

Scientists ran DNA taken from cultured CD4+ T cells through the Oncomine TCR Beta short-read assay for sequencing. Genomic DNA extraction was carried out from cultured CD4+ T cells. TCRdb itself ran the PCR reads through MiXCR, one entry per CDR3 protein. Found here are thousands of distinct CDR3 sequences, about three fifths of them singletons; the top ten hold less than 35%. Study findings and constraints: Convalescent patients had a median roughly 87% of reactive clones appearing only post-vaccination.

Sequencing was carried out using CD4+ T cells from blood, cultured in vitro. The chain joins TRBV12-3 or TRBV12-4 to TRBJ2-3; 7 bases align to TRBD2. The sequence came from a human donor who had recovered from COVID-19. CDR3 nucleotides: TGTGCCAGCAGCAGGACTAGGGCCACAGATACGCAGTATTTT. This encodes CASSRTRATDTQYF.